These 13 T cell receptor beta chains came from one sample sequenced in a study of long-term antiretroviral therapy in people with HIV. Investigators performed immunoSEQ version v3.0 at survey level. Produced via immunoSEQ multiplex PCR; TCRdb's table is partial and in-frame only. The profile shows 45,000 or so clones, over 90% of them singletons. The material was unsorted PBMCs, obtained 3.7 years after starting antiretroviral therapy. These receptors originate from a woman between 50 and 59 years old with HIV.

The chain links TRBV5-1 to TRBJ1-6; TRBD1 might be the D (5 bases). Per the germline V gene, CDR1 is SGHRS and CDR2 is YFSETQ. The CDR3 has 15 amino acids. Trimming removed 4 bases from V and 13 bases from J, with 21 bases in between. The CDR3 DNA reads as TGCGCCAGCAGCCCAAGGACAACCCGGGAGTCTCCCCTCCACTTT. Protein product: CASSPRTTRESPLHF. Based on the CDR3 plus reference TRBV5-1 and TRBJ1-6, the full variable domain is KAGVTQTPRYLIKTRGQQVTLSCSPISGHRSVSWYQQTPGQGLQFLFEYFSETQRNKGNFPGRFSGRQFSNSRSEMNVSTLELGDSALYLCASSPRTTRESPLHFGNGTRLTVT.

This rearrangement joins TRBV5-4 to TRBJ2-3; 7 nucleotides align to TRBD1. The CDR3 runs 15 residues. Per germline, CDR1 SGHNT and CDR2 YYREEE (reference sequence). The V and J ends lost 2 bases and 0 bases, in that order; junction bases with no gene match: 3. The CDR3, as DNA: TGTGCCAGCAGCTTCGGACAGGATAGCACAGATACGCAGTATTTT. Residues: CASSFGQDSTDTQYF. Based on the CDR3 plus reference TRBV5-4 and TRBJ2-3, the full variable domain is ETGVTQSPTHLIKTRGQQVTLRCSSQSGHNTVSWYQQALGQGPQFIFQYYREEENGRGNFPPRFSGLQFPNYSSELNVNALELDDSALYLCASSFGQDSTDTQYFGPGTRLTVL.

The chain has TRBV19 and TRBJ1-6; 9 nucleotides agree with TRBD1. CDR3 size: 17 residues. With 1 base clipped from V and 3 bases from J, the junction kept 4 bases outside the gene matches. The germline V gene encodes CDR1 LNHDA and CDR2 SQIVND (reference sequence). CDR3 residues: CASSIGDRAGYNSPLHF. The CDR3 DNA is TGTGCCAGTAGTATAGGGGACAGGGCTGGCTATAATTCACCCCTCCACTTT.

The V gene is TRBV5-1, the J gene TRBJ1-2, with D uncertain. Trimming cost V 0 bases and J 7 bases, with 7 bases left between them. Germline V gene sequence: CDR1 SGHRS, CDR2 YFSETQ. This CDR3 has 12 residues. The CDR3 bases are TGCGCCAGCAGCTTGGGACCGACTGGCTACACCTTC. It specifies CASSLGPTGYTF. Supplemented by reference TRBV5-1 and TRBJ1-2, the full variable domain reads KAGVTQTPRYLIKTRGQQVTLSCSPISGHRSVSWYQQTPGQGLQFLFEYFSETQRNKGNFPGRFSGRQFSNSRSEMNVSTLELGDSALYLCASSLGPTGYTFGSGTRLTVV.

The CDR3 here is CASSYSRDSVNQPQHF. Written as DNA, the CDR3 is TGTGCCAGCAGTTACTCCCGGGACAGTGTTAATCAGCCCCAGCATTTT. The rearrangement joins TRBV6-5 to TRBJ1-5, with TRBD1 identical over 7 bases. The ends lost 0 bases at V and 4 bases at J; junction bases unmatched: 6. Germline V CDR1 and CDR2: MNHEY, SVGAGI. There are 16 residues in the CDR3.

V is TRBV15 and J is TRBJ2-6, with D hard to call. This CDR3 contains 15 residues. Germline lookup yields CDR1 LNHNV and CDR2 YYDKDF (reference sequence). V shed 0 bases and J shed 0 bases, with 3 bases lying between them. The CDR3 coding sequence is TGTGCCACCAGCAGAGACATCTCTGGGGCCAACGTCCTGACTTTC. Residues: CATSRDISGANVLTF.

The CDR3 DNA is TGTGCCAGCAGTACCACAGTGAAGGGGCAAGAGACCCAGTACTTC. The encoded protein is CASSTTVKGQETQYF. The chain uses TRBV6-5 and TRBJ2-5; perhaps TRBD1 as D (5 bases). This CDR3 is 15 amino acids long. The V gene's germline CDR1 is MNHEY and CDR2 SVGAGI. Trimming took 5 bases from V and 2 from J, leaving 15 bases between them.

This clone was detected only once. The chain uses TRBV18 and TRBJ2-5; no reliable D call. V was trimmed by 5 bases and J by 2 bases, leaving 6 bases between them. The length of the CDR3 is 12 residues. Germline-derived CDR1 and CDR2 are KGHSH and LQKENI. CDR3 in DNA: TGTGCCAGCTCATCACTACAAGAGACCCAGTACTTC. Encoded protein: CASSSLQETQYF.

The V and J genes are TRBV7-2 and TRBJ1-6; 11 bases are shared with TRBD1. Trimming took 3 bases from V and 8 from J; bases not matched to a gene: 3. The CDR3 runs to 15 residues. Germline CDR1 reads SGHTA; CDR2 reads FQGNSA. This chain's CDR3 is CASSFMGQGDSPLHF. For the CDR3, the DNA is TGTGCCAGCAGCTTTATGGGACAGGGGGATTCACCCCTCCACTTT.

J is TRBJ1-2 and V is TRBV11-2, with D tentatively TRBD1 (6 bases). With 7 bases removed from V and 5 bases from J, the gap between germline ends came to 17 bases. Germline values: CDR1 SGHAT, CDR2 FQNNGV. The CDR3 runs 14 residues. The CDR3 region is CASTKTGQGYGYTF. The CDR3 DNA is TGTGCCAGCACCAAAACGGGGCAGGGGTATGGCTACACCTTC. Variable domain in full (rest from reference TRBV11-2 and TRBJ1-2): EAGVAQSPRYKIIEKRQSVAFWCNPISGHATLYWYQQILGQGPKLLIQFQNNGVVDDSQLPKDRFSAERLKGVDSTLKIQPAKLEDSAVYLCASTKTGQGYGYTFGSGTRLTVV.

The chain recombines TRBV9 with TRBJ1-1; tentatively, D is TRBD1 (6 bases). The V and J ends lost 2 bases and 5 bases respectively, with 10 bases between them. The CDR3 totals 13 residues. The germline CDR1 and CDR2 sequences are SGDLS and YYNGEE. CDR3 bases: TGTGCCAGCAGCGTGGGGGCCGGGACTGAAGCTTTCTTT. Residues: CASSVGAGTEAFF.

This chain connects TRBV7-2 to TRBJ2-1; 11 nucleotides agree with TRBD1. CDR1 and CDR2 (germline): SGHTA, FQGNSA. The CDR3 extends over 16 amino acids. Trimming cost V 4 bases and J 7 bases; bases outside gene matches: 9. CDR3 region: CASSSRPGQGVNEQFF. Here the CDR3 DNA reads TGTGCCAGCAGCTCCCGCCCGGGACAGGGGGTTAATGAGCAGTTCTTC.

V and J are TRBV11-3 and TRBJ2-3; unclear D gene. CDR3 length: 13 residues. Germline CDR1 is SGHNT and CDR2 is YENEEA. Trimming removed 1 base from V and 8 bases from J, with 10 bases in between. Written as DNA, the CDR3 is TGTGCCAGCAGCTTAGTGGCCGCTTCTACGCAGTATTTT. It yields the protein CASSLVAASTQYF.